The 32 T cell receptor beta chains below come from one sample, sequenced in a study of cytomegalovirus exposure and HLA in healthy donors. Libraries were prepared by immunoSEQ multiplex PCR; TCRdb keeps only in-frame clonotypes and omits some of them. Of approximately 220,000 clones in the sample, approximately 87% were seen once. Sequencing was carried out using PBMCs. These receptors were collected from a man younger than 35 in good health and CMV-seronegative.

This clone came up a few times. The chain recombines TRBV7-2 with TRBJ1-1; D uncertain. Germline assignment: CDR1 SGHTA and CDR2 FQGNSA. V lost 5 bases and J 6 bases, leaving 13 bases between the germline ends. The CDR3 loop spans 13 amino acids. The CDR3 sequence: CASSTFRGAEAFF. In DNA form, the CDR3 reads TGTGCCAGCAGCACCTTTCGAGGCGCTGAAGCTTTCTTT.

V gene TRBV6-5 combines with J gene TRBJ2-1; D is possibly TRBD2 (6 bases). Germline CDR1 MNHEY, CDR2 SVGAGI. V was shortened by 9 bases and J by 11 bases, with 23 bases between the two germline ends. CDR3 size: 14 residues. CDR3 protein: CASRSREPRDKQFF. The CDR3 bases are TGTGCCAGTCGGTCTCGGGAGCCCCGGGATAAGCAGTTCTTC.

The V call is TRBV10-3, the J call TRBJ2-5, with D perhaps TRBD1 (6 bases). V was pared by 0 bases and J by 4 bases, with 12 bases between. The germline V gene has CDR1 ENHRY and CDR2 SYGVKD. The CDR3 loop spans 15 amino acids. The CDR3 loop is CAISESGQGGETQYF. The CDR3 nucleotides are TGTGCCATCAGTGAGTCCGGCCAAGGGGGAGAGACCCAGTACTTC.

This chain joins TRBV5-8 and TRBJ2-3; 8 bases match TRBD1. The CDR3 length is 16 residues. J was trimmed by 0 bases and V by 4 bases; bases with no gene match: 7. CDR1 and CDR2 (germline): SGHTS, YDEGEE. CDR3 DNA sequence: TGTGCCAGCAGCCCCGGGACAGGATCTAGCACAGATACGCAGTATTTT. This encodes CASSPGTGSSTDTQYF.

This clone came up a few times. The CDR3 bases are TGTGCCAGCACCACGACAGGGGAACATTCACCCCTCCACTTT. This gives the protein CASTTTGEHSPLHF. V and J are TRBV7-9 and TRBJ1-6; 8 nucleotides agree with TRBD1. The CDR3 covers 14 residues. In germline, CDR1 is SEHNR, CDR2 FQNEAQ (reference sequence). V shed 7 bases, J shed 8 bases, and the junction held 7 bases outside the gene matches.

This chain joins TRBV28 and TRBJ1-5, with D unclear. CDR3 length: 12 residues. CDR1 and CDR2 from the germline V gene are MDHEN and SYDVKM. The V end lost 8 bases, the J end lost 9 bases, and 14 bases lay between the germline ends. The CDR3 reads CASVYSAGPQHF. In DNA form, the CDR3 reads TGTGCCAGCGTCTACAGTGCGGGGCCCCAGCATTTT. Supplemented by reference TRBV28 and TRBJ1-5, the full variable domain reads DVKVTQSSRYLVKRTGEKVFLECVQDMDHENMFWYRQDPGLGLRLIYFSYDVKMKEKGDIPEGYSVSREKKERFSLILESASTNQTSMYLCASVYSAGPQHFGDGTRLSIL.

The CDR3 region has the DNA TGTGCCTGGAGTGTACCCTCAGGGATTGGCTATGGCTACACCTTC. Residues: CAWSVPSGIGYGYTF. The V gene is TRBV30, the J gene TRBJ1-2; D possibly corresponds to TRBD1 (5 bases). This CDR3 contains 15 residues. Trimming took 0 bases from V and 4 from J, leaving 15 bases between them. The germline V gene has CDR1 GTSNPN and CDR2 SVGIG (reference sequence).

The V gene is TRBV6-5, the J gene TRBJ2-1, with D unresolved. Between the trimmed V and J ends, which lost 2 bases and 10 bases, there was a span of 6 bases. The CDR3 length is 11 residues. The germline CDR1 and CDR2 sequences are MNHEY and SVGAGI. The CDR3 region has the DNA TGTGCCAGCAGTTACCGGTCCGAGCAGTTCTTC. Protein product: CASSYRSEQFF.

The chain links TRBV27 to TRBJ2-2; 9 nucleotides agree with TRBD1. Germline V gives CDR1 MNHEY, CDR2 SMNVEV (reference sequence). The junction had 6 bases not matched to a gene; V was cut back by 6 bases and J by 7 bases. The CDR3 is 14 amino acids. The CDR3 coding sequence is TGTGCCAGCAGCCCGGGACAGGGTATCGGGGAGCTGTTTTTT. Residues: CASSPGQGIGELFF.

The chain joins TRBV5-1 to TRBJ2-5; possible D gene TRBD2, 7 bases. This CDR3 spans 13 amino acids. Germline V CDR1 and CDR2: SGHRS, YFSETQ. Trimming took 5 bases from V and 2 from J, leaving 10 bases between them. CDR3 nucleotides: TGCGCCAGCAGGGGAGGGGGGCAAGAGACCCAGTACTTC. It codes for CASRGGGQETQYF.

This chain joins TRBV2 and TRBJ1-6; D might be TRBD1 (5 bases). V dropped 6 bases and J dropped 7 bases, with 13 bases sitting between them. The CDR3 sequence is 14 residues long. Germline V gene lookup returns CDR1 SNHLY and CDR2 FYNNEI. For the CDR3, the DNA is TGTGCCAGCAGCCCCGCCAGGGCCAATTCACCCCTCCACTTT. Translating it yields CASSPARANSPLHF. Using reference TRBV2 and TRBJ1-6 for the parts outside the CDR3, the full variable domain is EPEVTQTPSHQVTQMGQEVILRCVPISNHLYFYWYRQILGQKVEFLVSFYNNEISEKSEIFDDQFSVERPDGSNFTLKIRSTKLEDSAMYFCASSPARANSPLHFGNGTRLTVT.

This clone was found a few times. This chain uses TRBV25-1 with TRBJ1-1; no clear D. From germline, CDR1 is MGHDK and CDR2 SYGVNS. This CDR3 region has 13 residues. The V and J ends lost 1 base and 6 bases respectively, with 9 bases between them. DNA of the CDR3: TGTGCCAGCAGTGAATGGAGGGCGGCTGAAGCTTTCTTT. Translation gives CASSEWRAAEAFF.

The rearrangement joins TRBV19 to TRBJ2-1, with a possible D match to TRBD2 (5 bases). The V end was cut by 1 base, the J end by 7 bases, with 8 bases between. CDR1 is LNHDA and CDR2 is SQIVND in the germline V gene (reference sequence). This CDR3 spans 13 amino acids. The CDR3: CASSIGRLNEQFF. The CDR3 nucleotides are TGTGCCAGTAGTATAGGCAGACTAAATGAGCAGTTCTTC.

This clone was seen more than once but under ten times. V usage is TRBV19 and J usage is TRBJ1-5; 8 positions agree with TRBD1. The V gene end was trimmed by 3 bases and the J gene end by 2 bases; junction bases not matched to a gene: 3. Germline CDR1 and CDR2: LNHDA and SQIVND (reference sequence). The CDR3 is 15 amino acids. Written as DNA, the CDR3 is TGTGCCAGTAGTATTATGGGACAGGGCAATCAGCCCCAGCATTTT. Protein product: CASSIMGQGNQPQHF.

The rearrangement links TRBV6-5 to TRBJ2-1; 13 bases fit TRBD2. In germline, CDR1 is MNHEY, CDR2 SVGAGI. The CDR3 consists of 15 residues. V lost 8 bases to trimming and J lost 7 bases; unmatched junction nucleotides: 8. The CDR3 DNA follows: TGTGCCAGCCAAGGGGGACTAGCGGGACCTAATGAGCAGTTCTTC. It encodes CASQGGLAGPNEQFF.

The rearrangement links TRBV10-3 to TRBJ1-5; the D is unclear. In germline, CDR1 is ENHRY, CDR2 SYGVKD. Trimming took off 0 bases at V and 0 bases at J, with 6 bases between the two ends. The CDR3 covers 15 residues. CDR3 DNA sequence: TGTGCCATCAGTGAGTCCGGAGATAGCAATCAGCCCCAGCATTTT. Its protein product is CAISESGDSNQPQHF.

This clone has a single count. The chain recombines TRBV5-4 with TRBJ2-5; D is unclear. Germline CDR1 reads SGHNT; CDR2 reads YYREEE (reference sequence). This CDR3 region has 12 residues. Trimming shortened V by 0 bases and J by 2 bases, and 2 bases separated the two germline ends. The CDR3 sequence is CASSLAQETQYF. In nucleotides, the CDR3 is TGTGCCAGCAGCTTGGCGCAAGAGACCCAGTACTTC.

The rearrangement uses TRBV6-6 and TRBJ2-1; D gene ambiguous. Trimming removed 2 bases at V and 0 bases at J, with 11 bases between. The CDR3 covers 16 residues. Germline V CDR1 and CDR2: MNHNY, SVGAGI (reference sequence). CDR3 region: CASSYPSTGSYNEQFF. The CDR3 region has the DNA TGTGCCAGCAGTTACCCCTCGACGGGCTCCTACAATGAGCAGTTCTTC.

Concerning this clone: One junction end disagrees with the germline gene, perhaps due to a read error. The V gene is TRBV7-7, the J gene TRBJ2-3, with TRBD1 as a possible D gene (6 bases). The CDR3 length is 14 residues. Germline CDR1 reads SSHAT; CDR2 reads FNYEAQ (reference sequence). The CDR3 sequence: CASSRTGFTDTQYF. In nucleotides, the CDR3 is TGTGCTAGCAGCCGCACAGGGTTCACAGATACGCAGTATTTT.

The chain employs TRBV25-1 and TRBJ2-3; D unresolved. Deletions cut 3 bases from V and 9 bases from J, with 13 bases between. The germline gives CDR1 MGHDK, CDR2 SYGVNS. There are 13 residues in the CDR3. CDR3 loop: CASSDPLLGTQYF. Written as DNA, the CDR3 is TGTGCCAGCAGTGATCCCCTCCTAGGCACGCAGTATTTT.

This clone has only one observation. The CDR3 DNA sequence: TGTGCCAGCAGCGGCGGGACTAGCGGGGGAGAGACCCAGTACTTC. Amino acids: CASSGGTSGGETQYF. The gene calls are TRBV9 and TRBJ2-5; 14 bases are shared with TRBD2. V shed 3 bases and J 4 bases; nucleotides not matched to a gene: 2. The germline V gene encodes CDR1 SGDLS and CDR2 YYNGEE. There are 15 residues in the CDR3.

J is TRBJ1-1 and V is TRBV30; 7 bases match TRBD1. Germline V gene data show CDR1 as GTSNPN and CDR2 as SVGIG (reference sequence). The junction had 9 bases not matched to a gene; V was cut back by 7 bases and J by 7 bases. CDR3 size: 12 residues. CDR3 residues: CASSYRGSEAFF. The CDR3 nucleotides read TGTGCCTCATCATACAGGGGTAGTGAAGCTTTCTTT. The complete variable domain, with remaining parts taken from reference TRBV30 and TRBJ1-1, reads SQTIHQWPATLVQPVGSPLSLECTVEGTSNPNLYWYRQAAGRGLQLLFYSVGIGQISSEVPQNLSASRPQDRQFILSSKKLLLSDSGFYLCASSYRGSEAFFGQGTRLTVV.

This clone has only one observation. The chain couples TRBV28 to TRBJ1-1, with D possibly TRBD1 on 6 matching bases. Trimming took off 4 bases at V and 1 base at J, with 13 bases between the two ends. This CDR3 comprises 15 residues. Germline lookup yields CDR1 MDHEN and CDR2 SYDVKM. The CDR3 is CASSYPGTRNTEAFF. The DNA for the CDR3 is TGTGCCAGCAGTTATCCCGGGACAAGGAACACTGAAGCTTTCTTT.

The chain recombines TRBV6-6 with TRBJ2-7; TRBD1 agrees at 11 bases. The V gene end was trimmed by 6 bases and the J gene end by 3 bases; junction bases not matched to a gene: 7. The CDR3 runs to 15 residues. CDR1 is MNHNY, CDR2 SVGAGI, per germline (reference sequence). The chain's CDR3 is CASSLTGTGGYEQYF. As DNA, the CDR3 is TGTGCCAGCAGCCTGACAGGGACAGGGGGCTACGAGCAGTACTTC.

The chain combines TRBV4-2 with TRBJ1-1; a possible D gene is TRBD1 (6 bases). The CDR3 totals 20 residues. CDR1 LGHNA and CDR2 YNFKEQ come from the germline V gene. Trimming shortened V by 0 bases and J by 0 bases, and 23 bases separated the two germline ends. CDR3 in DNA: TGTGCCAGCAGCCAAGAACAGGGACGAGCTCCTTCACAAATGAACACTGAAGCTTTCTTT. This codes for CASSQEQGRAPSQMNTEAFF.

This clone came up once. The chain joins TRBV4-3 to TRBJ2-1; TRBD2 matches 10 bases. Germline-derived CDR1 and CDR2 are LGHNA and YSLEER. The ends lost 1 base at V and 10 bases at J; junction bases unmatched: 10. This CDR3 is 16 amino acids long. CDR3 coding DNA: TGCGCCAGCAGCCAAGTTGGAAGCGGGGGGGCTGAGGAGCAGTTCTTC. Its protein product is CASSQVGSGGAEEQFF.

This clone was counted only a few times. The V and J genes are TRBV18 and TRBJ2-7; TRBD1 matches 12 bases. The V and J ends lost 3 bases and 6 bases, in that order; junction bases with no gene match: 3. This CDR3 is built from 14 residues. Germline V CDR1 and CDR2: KGHSH, LQKENI. As DNA, the CDR3 is TGTGCCAGCTCACCCGGGACAGGGGGCCTCGAGCAGTACTTC. Protein sequence: CASSPGTGGLEQYF.

Only one count was recorded for this clone. CDR3 nucleotides: TGTGCCAGCTCTGACAGGACCTACAATGAGCAGTTCTTC. Translated: CASSDRTYNEQFF. The J gene is TRBJ2-1, the V gene TRBV27; perhaps TRBD1 as D (6 bases). V shed 8 bases and J shed 2 bases, with 10 bases lying between them. The CDR3 consists of 13 residues. CDR1 and CDR2 from the germline V gene are MNHEY and SMNVEV (reference sequence).

The V and J genes are TRBV4-1 and TRBJ2-5; D remains ambiguous. Trimming cost V 4 bases and J 4 bases, with 13 bases left between them. Germline-derived CDR1 and CDR2 are MGHRA and YSYEKL. CDR3 length: 14 residues. The CDR3, as DNA: TGCGCCAGCAGCCTGATTGGAGTCGGAGAGACCCAGTACTTC. Translation gives CASSLIGVGETQYF.

This chain connects TRBV6-5 to TRBJ1-1, with 7 nucleotides matching TRBD1. This CDR3 has 16 amino acids. After removal of 0 bases from V and 8 bases from J, the junction contained 12 bases not matched to a gene. Germline V CDR1 and CDR2: MNHEY, SVGAGI. For the CDR3, the DNA is TGTGCCAGCAGTTACTCCACGGGACAGTCGTTGCTAGAAGCTTTCTTT. Its protein product is CASSYSTGQSLLEAFF.

The genes are TRBV29-1 and TRBJ2-7; 10 bases match TRBD1. CDR1 is SQVTM and CDR2 is ANQGSEA in the germline V gene. Losses at the gene ends were 6 bases for V and 5 bases for J; bases not matched to a gene: 4. The CDR3 is 12 residues long. The DNA for the CDR3 is TGCAGCGTCCGGGACAGGGGTAACGAGCAGTACTTC. Residues: CSVRDRGNEQYF.

The chain uses TRBV9 and TRBJ2-7, with 11 bases fitting TRBD1. This CDR3 comprises 16 residues. V dropped 0 bases and J dropped 3; count of bases not matched to a gene: 5. Per the germline V gene, CDR1 is SGDLS and CDR2 is YYNGEE. CDR3 in amino acids: CASSVDSGQGVYEQYF. The DNA for the CDR3 is TGTGCCAGCAGCGTAGATTCGGGACAGGGGGTCTACGAGCAGTACTTC.